The 27 T cell receptor beta chains reported below all come from one sample, sequenced in a study of blood T cell repertoires in COVID-19. TCRdb keeps only in-frame clones here, not all; method: immunoSEQ multiplex PCR. The sample includes 95,000 to 100,000 clones, 80% to 95% seen only once; the top ten take around 5.8%. Sequences were obtained from peripheral blood. Receptor source: a middle-aged man with active COVID-19.

V gene TRBV6-6 combines with J gene TRBJ2-1; D not certain. Trimming pared 2 bases from V and 6 bases from J, leaving 11 bases between. The germline V gene encodes CDR1 MNHNY and CDR2 SVGAGI (reference sequence). The CDR3 totals 14 residues. CDR3 sequence: CASSYGPQPNEQFF. CDR3 DNA: TGTGCCAGCAGTTACGGGCCCCAACCCAATGAGCAGTTCTTC.

The chain combines TRBV19 with TRBJ2-2; a weak D match, TRBD2 (6 bases). The germline V and J ends were trimmed by 0 bases and 7 bases, with 12 bases remaining between them. Germline CDR1 and CDR2: LNHDA and SQIVND (reference sequence). This CDR3 contains 15 residues. The CDR3 spells CASSIDRTSFGELFF. The CDR3 bases are TGTGCCAGTAGTATAGATCGAACTAGCTTCGGGGAGCTGTTTTTT. Complete variable domain (other parts from reference TRBV19 and TRBJ2-2): DGGITQSPKYLFRKEGQNVTLSCEQNLNHDAMYWYRQDPGQGLRLIYYSQIVNDFQKGDIAEGYSVSREKKESFPLTVTSAQKNPTAFYLCASSIDRTSFGELFFGEGSRLTVL.

V and J are TRBV3-1 (or the pseudogene TRBV3-2) and TRBJ2-2; D is unresolved. CDR1 is LGHDT, CDR2 YNNKEL, per germline (reference sequence). Between the trimmed V and J ends, which lost 0 bases and 1 base, there was a span of 6 bases. There are 15 residues in the CDR3. The CDR3 region is CASSQDFGNTGELFF. The CDR3 coding sequence is TGTGCCAGCAGCCAAGATTTCGGGAACACCGGGGAGCTGTTTTTT.

The V call is TRBV5-4, the J call TRBJ2-1; 9 bases line up with TRBD2. Germline V gene sequence: CDR1 SGHNT, CDR2 YYREEE (reference sequence). The ends lost 6 bases at V and 1 base at J; junction bases unmatched: 20. The CDR3 runs to 20 residues. The CDR3 protein is CASTSGLAGTRPLSYNEQFF. The DNA of the CDR3 is TGTGCCAGCACCTCCGGGCTAGCGGGAACCCGGCCCTTATCCTACAATGAGCAGTTCTTC.

This clone was recorded many times. The J gene is TRBJ2-5, the V gene TRBV3-1 (or the pseudogene TRBV3-2), with TRBD2 identical over 10 bases. The J segment lost 2 bases and the V segment lost 4 bases, leaving 4 bases of the junction unmatched. The CDR3 consists of 15 residues. Germline V gene sequence: CDR1 LGHDT, CDR2 YNNKEL (reference sequence). The CDR3 protein is CASSPGLAEQETQYF. CDR3 nucleotide sequence: TGTGCCAGCAGCCCCGGACTAGCGGAACAAGAGACCCAGTACTTC.

This clone was observed once. The chain couples TRBV4-2 to TRBJ2-5; 15 nucleotides agree with TRBD2. Germline V gene data show CDR1 as LGHNA and CDR2 as YNFKEQ. The CDR3 extends over 18 amino acids. V lost 4 bases and J lost 5; bases outside the gene matches: 11. The CDR3 spells CASSRGLAGGGRAETQYF. Written as DNA, the CDR3 is TGTGCCAGCAGCCGGGGACTAGCGGGAGGCGGGAGGGCGGAGACCCAGTACTTC.

This clone was observed a single time. The rearrangement joins TRBV6-5 to TRBJ1-4; 11 positions agree with TRBD1. Germline V lookup: CDR1 MNHEY, CDR2 SVGAGI. CDR3 length: 15 amino acids. Losses at the gene ends were 7 bases for V and 8 bases for J; bases not matched to a gene: 9. The CDR3 DNA is TGTGCCAGCACCGATGGGGGGACAGGGGGAGAAAAACTGTTTTTT. It specifies CASTDGGTGGEKLFF.

This chain connects TRBV27 to TRBJ2-5, with D possibly matching TRBD1 (6 bases). CDR1 is MNHEY and CDR2 is SMNVEV in the germline V gene (reference sequence). There are 12 residues in the CDR3. V gave up 8 bases and J gave up 4 bases, with 11 bases separating them. DNA of the CDR3: TGTGCCAGCGGGGGCTTGAGAGAGACCCAGTACTTC. The encoded protein is CASGGLRETQYF.

This clone was seen only a few times. The genes are TRBV7-3 and TRBJ1-1; D is unclear. The ends were cut back, 5 bases at V and 7 bases at J, with 17 bases in the middle. CDR1 is SGHTA and CDR2 is FQGTGA in the germline V gene. This CDR3 is built from 14 residues. The CDR3 region has the DNA TGTGCCAGCAGCCCCCTCGGTCGGGAAAATGAAGCTTTCTTT. Protein: CASSPLGRENEAFF.

This rearrangement joins TRBV27 to TRBJ2-2; TRBD2 agrees at 8 bases. V shed 5 bases, J shed 6 bases, and the junction held 5 bases outside the gene matches. The CDR3 has 14 residues. Germline lookup yields CDR1 MNHEY and CDR2 SMNVEV (reference sequence). The CDR3 DNA reads as TGTGCCAGCAGTCGGGGGGGGACGTCCGGGGAGCTGTTTTTT. This codes for CASSRGGTSGELFF.

The chain links TRBV28 to TRBJ1-1; TRBD1 might be the D (6 bases). Germline V gene lookup returns CDR1 MDHEN and CDR2 SYDVKM. The ends were cut back, 7 bases at V and 6 bases at J, with 12 bases in the middle. The CDR3 totals 12 residues. CDR3 DNA sequence: TGTGCCAGCACCCATAGGGGGTCTGAAGCTTTCTTT. It translates to CASTHRGSEAFF.

This clone was detected once. This chain connects TRBV9 to TRBJ2-2, with D perhaps TRBD1 (5 bases). The CDR3 length is 15 residues. Trimming pared 0 bases from V and 5 bases from J, leaving 11 bases between. Per the germline V gene, CDR1 is SGDLS and CDR2 is YYNGEE. This CDR3 is CASSVDLQGTGELFF. In nucleotides, the CDR3 is TGTGCCAGCAGCGTAGATCTCCAGGGAACCGGGGAGCTGTTTTTT.

The rearrangement links TRBV7-9 to TRBJ2-3, with 8 bases identical to TRBD2. V lost 5 bases and J lost 0; bases outside the gene matches: 4. In germline, CDR1 is SEHNR, CDR2 FQNEAQ (reference sequence). The CDR3 spans 15 residues. This CDR3 is CASSPAGVSTDTQYF. CDR3 in DNA: TGTGCCAGCAGCCCAGCGGGAGTAAGCACAGATACGCAGTATTTT.

This sequence joins TRBV2 and TRBJ1-5, with D possibly TRBD1 on 6 matching bases. CDR1 is SNHLY, CDR2 FYNNEI, per germline. The CDR3 has 15 amino acids. V lost 5 bases, J lost 7 bases, and 18 bases lay in between. The CDR3 region has the DNA TGTGCCAGCAGTCGCACTCAGGGGTTGCGGCAGCCCCAGCATTTT. Its translation: CASSRTQGLRQPQHF.

V is TRBV28 and J is TRBJ2-3; maybe TRBD2 (6 bases). There are 14 residues in the CDR3. V was trimmed by 2 bases and J by 2 bases, leaving 8 bases between them. CDR1 and CDR2 (germline): MDHEN, SYDVKM. The CDR3 DNA follows: TGTGCCAGCAGTTTAAGGGGACTCACAGATACGCAGTATTTT. Protein: CASSLRGLTDTQYF.

V is TRBV9 and J is TRBJ1-1; maybe TRBD1 (5 bases). This CDR3 has 15 amino acids. The germline V gene has CDR1 SGDLS and CDR2 YYNGEE. Trimming cost V 1 base and J 1 base, with 11 bases left between them. The CDR3 spells CASSVSGQGNTEAFF. In nucleotides, the CDR3 is TGTGCCAGCAGCGTATCAGGTCAGGGGAACACTGAAGCTTTCTTT.

J is TRBJ2-1 and V is TRBV5-5; a possible D gene is TRBD2 (5 bases). CDR1 and CDR2 (germline): SGHKS, YYEKEE (reference sequence). This CDR3 region has 16 residues. Trimming took 3 bases from V and 1 from J, leaving 14 bases between them. Here the CDR3 reads CASSYSGGPSYNEQFF. CDR3 in DNA: TGTGCCAGCAGCTACTCTGGCGGGCCATCCTACAATGAGCAGTTCTTC.

V usage is TRBV7-9 and J usage is TRBJ2-1; 8 bases are shared with TRBD2. This CDR3 is built from 15 residues. Germline values: CDR1 SEHNR, CDR2 FQNEAQ (reference sequence). V trimming: 6 bases; J trimming: 2 bases; junction bases outside the gene matches: 6. The CDR3 here is CASRVELAAYNEQFF. Written as DNA, the CDR3 is TGTGCCAGCAGGGTTGAACTAGCGGCCTACAATGAGCAGTTCTTC.

The rearrangement uses TRBV11-2 and TRBJ2-3; possible D gene TRBD1, 6 bases. The V and J ends lost 4 bases and 7 bases respectively, with 21 bases between them. Germline CDR1 SGHAT, CDR2 FQNNGV. This CDR3 is built from 16 residues. CDR3 nucleotide sequence: TGTGCCAGCAGCTCCCTAGCAGGGGTAATTGGTCATACGCAGTATTTT. Translating gives CASSSLAGVIGHTQYF.

The chain recombines TRBV5-1 with TRBJ2-1; tentatively, D is TRBD2 (7 bases). V lost 0 bases and J 9 bases, leaving 19 bases between the germline ends. The CDR3 is 16 residues long. Germline V gene lookup returns CDR1 SGHRS and CDR2 YFSETQ. The CDR3 coding sequence is TGCGCCAGCAGCTTGGCCCCCGGGACACGGACTAGTGAGCAGTTCTTC. Its protein is CASSLAPGTRTSEQFF.

This chain links TRBV7-2 with TRBJ2-1; 7 nucleotides agree with TRBD2. The CDR3 loop spans 13 amino acids. CDR1 and CDR2 (germline): SGHTA, FQGNSA. Losses at the gene ends were 5 bases for V and 6 bases for J; bases not matched to a gene: 4. This CDR3 reads CASSRGVGNEQFF. The DNA of the CDR3 is TGTGCCAGCAGCCGGGGGGTGGGCAATGAGCAGTTCTTC.

This chain uses TRBV5-4 with TRBJ1-6; TRBD1 is a possible D gene (6 bases). The length of the CDR3 is 14 residues. From germline, CDR1 is SGHNT and CDR2 YYREEE (reference sequence). V lost 4 bases and J 5 bases, leaving 10 bases between the germline ends. CDR3 DNA sequence: TGTGCCAGCAGCCGAACAGGGAATAATTCACCCCTCCACTTT. This translates into CASSRTGNNSPLHF. Together with reference TRBV5-4 and TRBJ1-6, the CDR3 gives the full variable domain: ETGVTQSPTHLIKTRGQQVTLRCSSQSGHNTVSWYQQALGQGPQFIFQYYREEENGRGNFPPRFSGLQFPNYSSELNVNALELDDSALYLCASSRTGNNSPLHFGNGTRLTVT.

The chain employs TRBV5-1 and TRBJ1-6; weak D call: TRBD1 (6 bases). Trimming pared 7 bases from V and 7 bases from J, leaving 12 bases between. This CDR3 is built from 13 residues. CDR1 and CDR2 (germline): SGHRS, YFSETQ. The CDR3 DNA follows: TGCGCCAGCCGAGGGGGTGGCAATTCACCCCTCCACTTT. It is translated as CASRGGGNSPLHF.

The chain employs TRBV30 and TRBJ2-1, with TRBD2 identical over 8 bases. This CDR3 region has 12 residues. V was clipped by 1 base and J by 10 bases; unmatched bases: 3. Looked up from germline, CDR1 is GTSNPN and CDR2 is SVGIG (reference sequence). The CDR3 loop is CAWSATGGEQFF. In nucleotides, the CDR3 is TGTGCCTGGAGTGCTACGGGAGGGGAGCAGTTCTTC.

CDR3: CASSLGQGINYGYTF. The CDR3 coding sequence is TGTGCCAGCAGCTTAGGGCAGGGGATTAACTATGGCTACACCTTC. The V call is TRBV7-8, the J call TRBJ1-2, with D tentatively TRBD1 (6 bases). Germline V gene data show CDR1 as SGHVS and CDR2 as FQNEAQ. The CDR3 runs to 15 residues. V was cut by 1 base and J by 1 base, with 10 bases left in between.

The rearrangement links TRBV9 to TRBJ1-2; 8 nucleotides align to TRBD1. V gave up 3 bases and J gave up 8 bases; unmatched junction bases: 3. The CDR3 is 12 amino acids. The germline V gene has CDR1 SGDLS and CDR2 YYNGEE. CDR3 nucleotides: TGTGCCAGCAGCGGCGACAGGGGAGGCTACACCTTC. Its translation is CASSGDRGGYTF.

The CDR3 protein is CASSQQGAYEQYF. In DNA form, the CDR3 reads TGTGCCAGTAGTCAACAGGGGGCTTACGAGCAGTACTTC. This chain uses TRBV19 with TRBJ2-7, with 9 bases lining up with TRBD1. CDR1 LNHDA and CDR2 SQIVND come from the germline V gene (reference sequence). The CDR3 loop spans 13 amino acids. Trimming removed 5 bases from V and 4 bases from J; junction bases left unmatched: 3.